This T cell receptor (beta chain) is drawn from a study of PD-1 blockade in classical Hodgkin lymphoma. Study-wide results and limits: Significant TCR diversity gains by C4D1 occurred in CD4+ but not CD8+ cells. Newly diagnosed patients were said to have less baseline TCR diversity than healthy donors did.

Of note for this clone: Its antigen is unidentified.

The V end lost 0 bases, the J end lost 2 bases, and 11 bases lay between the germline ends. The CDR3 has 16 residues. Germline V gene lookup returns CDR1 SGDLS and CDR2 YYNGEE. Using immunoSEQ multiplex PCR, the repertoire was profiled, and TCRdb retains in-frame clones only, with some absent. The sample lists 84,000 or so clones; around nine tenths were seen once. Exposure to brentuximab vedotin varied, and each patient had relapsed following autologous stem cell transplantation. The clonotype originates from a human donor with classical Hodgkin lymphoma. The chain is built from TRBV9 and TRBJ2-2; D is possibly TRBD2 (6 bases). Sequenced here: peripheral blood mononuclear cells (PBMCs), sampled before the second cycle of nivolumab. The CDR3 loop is CASSVASAGNTGELFF. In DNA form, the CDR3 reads TGTGCCAGCAGCGTAGCGAGTGCGGGAAACACCGGGGAGCTGTTTTTT.